What follows are 27 T cell receptor beta chains derived from one specimen sequenced in a study of blood T cell repertoires in COVID-19. Method: immunoSEQ multiplex PCR; TCRdb's copy keeps in-frame clones and lacks some. Of some 360,000 clones listed, over 75% are singletons. Sequencing was done on a sample of peripheral blood. The receptors were sampled from a woman aged 55-69 years with COVID-19, enrolled during active disease.

The V and J genes are TRBV5-4 and TRBJ2-7; TRBD1 matches at 8 bases. With 4 bases clipped from V and 2 bases from J, the junction kept 8 bases outside the gene matches. Germline values: CDR1 SGHNT, CDR2 YYREEE (reference sequence). CDR3 length: 15 amino acids. Here the CDR3 reads CASSTRTGSPYEQYF. The CDR3 DNA follows: TGTGCCAGCAGCACCCGGACAGGGTCCCCCTACGAGCAGTACTTC.

The sample holds a few counts of this clone. V usage is TRBV5-1 and J usage is TRBJ2-7; no clear D gene. CDR1 and CDR2 from the germline V gene are SGHRS and YFSETQ. Deletions cut 7 bases from V and 6 bases from J, with 11 bases between. CDR3 length: 11 amino acids. In DNA form, the CDR3 reads TGCGCCAGCGCCCTCGAGGTCGAGCAGTACTTC. It yields the protein CASALEVEQYF.

The chain couples TRBV27 to TRBJ1-6, with 7 nucleotides matching TRBD1. This CDR3 has 16 residues. V lost 3 bases, J lost 8 bases, and 10 bases stayed unmatched. Germline V gene sequence: CDR1 MNHEY, CDR2 SMNVEV (reference sequence). The DNA for the CDR3 is TGTGCCAGCAGTTTCGAACGAAGACAGGGATATTCACCCCTCCACTTT. Translation: CASSFERRQGYSPLHF.

This clone was counted a single time. The gene calls are TRBV18 and TRBJ2-1; 11 nucleotides align to TRBD2. In germline, CDR1 is KGHSH, CDR2 LQKENI. V lost 0 bases, J lost 7 bases, and 5 bases stayed unmatched. The CDR3 extends over 16 amino acids. The CDR3 loop reads CASSPPGIAGGNEQFF. CDR3 nucleotide sequence: TGTGCCAGCTCACCACCTGGGATAGCGGGGGGGAATGAGCAGTTCTTC.

In its sample, this clone was seen once. The rearrangement joins TRBV7-8 to TRBJ1-3; D is unresolved. The germline V and J ends were trimmed by 8 bases and 0 bases, with 17 bases remaining between them. The CDR3 has 16 residues. Germline lookup yields CDR1 SGHVS and CDR2 FQNEAQ. CDR3 nucleotide sequence: TGTGCCAGCGGGGAGATGTACACCTACTCTGGAAACACCATATATTTT. It encodes CASGEMYTYSGNTIYF.

This rearrangement joins TRBV9 to TRBJ2-1, with TRBD2 matching over 8 bases. The V gene's germline CDR1 is SGDLS and CDR2 YYNGEE. The ends lost 4 bases at V and 0 bases at J; junction bases unmatched: 6. CDR3 length: 16 residues. The CDR3 sequence is CASSPSGGHSYNEQFF. DNA for the CDR3: TGTGCCAGCAGCCCAAGCGGGGGCCACTCCTACAATGAGCAGTTCTTC.

V is TRBV5-1 and J is TRBJ1-5; perhaps TRBD1 as D (6 bases). Germline V gives CDR1 SGHRS, CDR2 YFSETQ. The V end lost 4 bases, the J end lost 3 bases, and 11 bases lay between the germline ends. The CDR3 has 14 residues. The CDR3 DNA reads as TGCGCCAGCAGCACAGGACAGTCCAATCAGCCCCAGCATTTT. This gives the protein CASSTGQSNQPQHF.

A note on this clone: This CDR3 is also generated by other DNA sequences in the sample. The chain employs TRBV7-9 and TRBJ2-7; a weak D match, TRBD2 (6 bases). The germline V gene encodes CDR1 SEHNR and CDR2 FQNEAQ (reference sequence). Trimming took off 3 bases at V and 3 bases at J, with 6 bases between the two ends. The CDR3 runs to 12 residues. The CDR3 sequence is CASSLTSYEQYF. The CDR3 DNA is TGTGCCAGCAGCTTGACTAGCTACGAGCAGTACTTC.

This clone was observed a handful of times. This sequence joins TRBV11-2 and TRBJ1-2; weak D call: TRBD1 (5 bases). Trimming shortened V by 5 bases and J by 4 bases, and 8 bases separated the two germline ends. The CDR3 loop spans 12 amino acids. Germline CDR1 reads SGHAT; CDR2 reads FQNNGV. The CDR3 region is CASSQGIYGYTF. The CDR3 DNA sequence: TGTGCCAGCAGCCAGGGAATCTATGGCTACACCTTC.

This clone was picked up a small number of times. This rearrangement joins TRBV19 to TRBJ2-2; 10 nucleotides match TRBD1. The length of the CDR3 is 15 residues. CDR1 and CDR2 from the germline V gene are LNHDA and SQIVND (reference sequence). V shed 5 bases, J shed 6 bases, and the junction held 6 bases outside the gene matches. The CDR3 loop is CASSQGQGGAGELFF. DNA of the CDR3: TGTGCCAGTAGTCAAGGACAGGGGGGAGCCGGGGAGCTGTTTTTT.

This chain connects TRBV15 to TRBJ1-1; possibly TRBD1 for D (5 bases). Germline CDR1 LNHNV, CDR2 YYDKDF (reference sequence). Trimming shortened V by 2 bases and J by 0 bases, and 7 bases separated the two germline ends. The CDR3 totals 14 residues. The CDR3 DNA follows: TGTGCCACCAGCAGACAGGGTATGAACACTGAAGCTTTCTTT. It specifies CATSRQGMNTEAFF.

The chain recombines TRBV6-4 with TRBJ1-1, with D possibly matching TRBD1 (5 bases). The CDR3 is 13 residues long. Germline CDR1 and CDR2: MRHNA and SNTAGT. The V gene lost 6 bases and the J gene lost 2 bases, with 10 bases spanning the gap. The CDR3 region is CASSRQTNTEAFF. CDR3 bases: TGTGCCAGCAGCCGACAGACTAACACTGAAGCTTTCTTT.

Written as DNA, the CDR3 is TGTGCCAGCACCGCGGGACGGAGGACCTACGAGCAGTACTTC. Amino acids: CASTAGRRTYEQYF. The rearrangement links TRBV6-6 to TRBJ2-7; D is perhaps TRBD2 (6 bases). The CDR3 consists of 14 residues. Germline assignment: CDR1 MNHNY and CDR2 SVGAGI (reference sequence). V was clipped by 7 bases and J by 2 bases, with 15 bases between them.

The chain carries TRBV5-5 and TRBJ1-3; D is perhaps TRBD1 (5 bases). Germline V lookup: CDR1 SGHKS, CDR2 YYEKEE (reference sequence). This CDR3 spans 15 amino acids. Deletions cut 3 bases from V and 2 bases from J, with 12 bases between. The CDR3 here is CASSWGRTAGNTIYF. CDR3 DNA: TGTGCCAGCAGCTGGGGCAGAACGGCTGGAAACACCATATATTTT.

This chain joins TRBV30 and TRBJ1-6; D is ambiguous. V lost 1 base to trimming and J lost 7 bases, with 14 bases between them. The CDR3 extends over 15 amino acids. Germline V gene sequence: CDR1 GTSNPN, CDR2 SVGIG (reference sequence). CDR3 region: CAWSERPGRNSPLHF. DNA of the CDR3: TGTGCCTGGAGTGAAAGGCCGGGTAGGAATTCACCCCTCCACTTT.

The chain recombines TRBV7-8 with TRBJ1-4, with 9 nucleotides matching TRBD1. The V gene end was trimmed by 5 bases and the J gene end by 5 bases; junction bases not matched to a gene: 6. Germline CDR1 and CDR2: SGHVS and FQNEAQ. The CDR3 sequence is 15 residues long. Here the CDR3 DNA reads TGTGCCAGCAGCCCAAACAGGGGGCGAAATGAAAAACTGTTTTTT. This gives the protein CASSPNRGRNEKLFF.

The genes are TRBV5-1 and TRBJ1-1; D perhaps matches TRBD1 (6 bases). This CDR3 has 16 amino acids. CDR1 SGHRS and CDR2 YFSETQ come from the germline V gene. Trimming pared 0 bases from V and 0 bases from J, leaving 12 bases between. CDR3 sequence: CASSLGPGAVNTEAFF. The CDR3 DNA is TGCGCCAGCAGCTTGGGTCCAGGGGCGGTGAACACTGAAGCTTTCTTT.

The chain uses TRBV6-5 and TRBJ1-1, with 7 positions matching TRBD1. The CDR3 is 14 residues long. Germline CDR1 reads MNHEY; CDR2 reads SVGAGI. The V gene end was trimmed by 6 bases and the J gene end by 0 bases; junction bases not matched to a gene: 4. The CDR3 is CASRPGTVNTEAFF. DNA for the CDR3: TGTGCCAGCAGACCCGGGACAGTGAACACTGAAGCTTTCTTT.

The chain recombines TRBV29-1 with TRBJ1-4; 9 bases match TRBD1. This CDR3 has 15 amino acids. J gave up 0 bases and V 6 bases, and 5 bases lay outside the gene matches. The germline V gene encodes CDR1 SQVTM and CDR2 ANQGSEA. In DNA form, the CDR3 reads TGCAGCGTCCGACAGGGGGGTGCAACTAATGAAAAACTGTTTTTT. Translated: CSVRQGGATNEKLFF.

The chain links TRBV7-9 to TRBJ1-4, with D maybe TRBD1 (5 bases). The V gene's germline CDR1 is SEHNR and CDR2 FQNEAQ (reference sequence). The V end was cut by 6 bases, the J end by 7 bases, with 15 bases between. This CDR3 has 14 residues. CDR3 sequence (DNA): TGTGCCAGCAGTCCCGGGGGGGAGAGTGAAAAACTGTTTTTT. It specifies CASSPGGESEKLFF.

Comments on this clone: This specimen includes other DNA sequences encoding the same CDR3. The rearrangement links TRBV19 to TRBJ2-6; D not resolved. This CDR3 region has 13 residues. Germline CDR1 and CDR2: LNHDA and SQIVND (reference sequence). The germline V and J ends were trimmed by 9 bases and 0 bases, with 6 bases remaining between them. CDR3 in DNA: TGTGCCAGCCGCGTCTCTGGGGCCAACGTCCTGACTTTC. This encodes CASRVSGANVLTF.

The chain carries TRBV19 and TRBJ1-5; 9 nucleotides agree with TRBD1. Per germline, CDR1 LNHDA and CDR2 SQIVND (reference sequence). The CDR3 has 15 amino acids. J was trimmed by 8 bases and V by 6 bases; bases with no gene match: 11. The CDR3 sequence is CASRGQGRVAEPQHF. CDR3 coding DNA: TGTGCCAGTAGGGGACAGGGAAGAGTAGCGGAGCCCCAGCATTTT.

The J gene is TRBJ2-7, the V gene TRBV19, with D perhaps TRBD1 (5 bases). V lost 1 base and J 2 bases, leaving 12 bases between the germline ends. The CDR3 contains 15 residues. Germline values: CDR1 LNHDA, CDR2 SQIVND (reference sequence). The DNA for the CDR3 is TGTGCCAGTAGTATAGGAAGGACATCGGCCTACGAGCAGTACTTC. This translates into CASSIGRTSAYEQYF.

The chain is built from TRBV2 and TRBJ1-2; 8 nucleotides agree with TRBD1. The CDR3 has 14 amino acids. Trimming took 5 bases from V and 5 from J; bases not matched to a gene: 7. In germline, CDR1 is SNHLY, CDR2 FYNNEI. Written as DNA, the CDR3 is TGTGCCAGCAGTTTGGACAGGGCGGGATATGGCTACACCTTC. It yields the protein CASSLDRAGYGYTF. Full variable domain (rest looked up from reference TRBV2 and TRBJ1-2): EPEVTQTPSHQVTQMGQEVILRCVPISNHLYFYWYRQILGQKVEFLVSFYNNEISEKSEIFDDQFSVERPDGSNFTLKIRSTKLEDSAMYFCASSLDRAGYGYTFGSGTRLTVV.

In nucleotides, the CDR3 is TGTGCCAGCTCACAGGGACTAGCGGGGACCTACAATGAGCAGTTCTTC. Amino acid sequence: CASSQGLAGTYNEQFF. J is TRBJ2-1 and V is TRBV18, with 13 bases fitting TRBD2. Germline CDR1 KGHSH, CDR2 LQKENI. The CDR3 covers 16 residues. J was trimmed by 2 bases and V by 4 bases; bases with no gene match: 2.

This clone was seen once. This chain joins TRBV18 and TRBJ2-7, with TRBD1 matching 7 bases. J lost 4 bases, V lost 1 base, and 1 base had no gene match. The length of the CDR3 is 13 residues. Germline CDR1 reads KGHSH; CDR2 reads LQKENI. The chain's CDR3 is CASSPRGQYEQYF. The DNA of the CDR3 is TGTGCCAGCTCACCACGGGGACAGTACGAGCAGTACTTC.

This chain joins TRBV2 and TRBJ1-2, with 8 positions matching TRBD1. Germline V gene lookup returns CDR1 SNHLY and CDR2 FYNNEI. V was clipped by 0 bases and J by 7 bases; unmatched bases: 13. This CDR3 comprises 17 residues. The CDR3 is CASSEASPTGTGGGYTF. For the CDR3, the DNA is TGTGCCAGCAGTGAAGCGAGTCCGACAGGGACAGGTGGTGGCTACACCTTC.